The entry below gives a single T cell receptor beta chain sequence along with its context. Its target is not known. These data originate in a study of graft-versus-host responses after intestinal transplantation. The wider study: Tacrolimus and steroids were given for 3 to 4 years to all recipients after anti-thymocyte globulin induction.

The assay was immunoSEQ multiplex PCR, and TCRdb's table has in-frame clones only and misses some. The data contain some 31,000 clones, approximately 93% of them seen just once; the ten biggest clones take up roughly 0.72%. V shed 4 bases, J shed 8 bases, and the junction held 11 bases outside the gene matches. Germline values: CDR1 MGHRA, CDR2 YSYEKL. This CDR3 is built from 17 residues. Whole-study findings and limits: Some GvH clones appeared in ileal mucosa or blood before recipient bone marrow. The study found high graft-versus-host to host-versus-graft clonal ratios in allografts of patients with graft-donor T cell macrochimerism.

The clonotype was recovered from a human patient who received an intestinal transplant, so some T cells may come from the graft donor. This chain links TRBV4-1 with TRBJ2-1; TRBD2 aligns across 13 bases. Sequencing was performed on PBMCs, taken approximately 66 days after intestinal transplant. In DNA form, the CDR3 reads TGCGCCAGCAGCCCAAGACTAGCGGGAGGTCATACGGATGAGCAGTTCTTC. This encodes CASSPRLAGGHTDEQFF.